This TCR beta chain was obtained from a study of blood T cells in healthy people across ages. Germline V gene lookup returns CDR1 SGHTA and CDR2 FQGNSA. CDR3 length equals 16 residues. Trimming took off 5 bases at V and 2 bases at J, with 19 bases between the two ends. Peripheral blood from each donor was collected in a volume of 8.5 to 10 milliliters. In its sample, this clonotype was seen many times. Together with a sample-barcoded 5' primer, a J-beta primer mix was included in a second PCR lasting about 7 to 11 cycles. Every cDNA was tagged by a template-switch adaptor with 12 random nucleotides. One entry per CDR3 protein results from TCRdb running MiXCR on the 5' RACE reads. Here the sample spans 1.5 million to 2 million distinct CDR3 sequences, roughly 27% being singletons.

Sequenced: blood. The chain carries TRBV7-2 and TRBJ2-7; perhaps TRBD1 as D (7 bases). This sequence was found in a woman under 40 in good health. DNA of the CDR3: TGTGCCAGCAGCCCCGGAGGGACAGTCTCTACCTACGAGCAGTACTTC. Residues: CASSPGGTVSTYEQYF.